Below are 7 T cell receptor beta chains sequenced from a single sample in a study of T cell changes during pregnancy in multiple sclerosis. The protocol was immunoSEQ multiplex PCR, while the TCRdb copy is restricted to in-frame clones and leaves out a portion. Here the sample spans some 50,000 clones, about 91% being singletons. This specimen was CD4+ T cells from peripheral blood mononuclear cells, taken in the second trimester of pregnancy. Source of these receptors: a female donor with multiple sclerosis, enrolled in a pregnancy study.

The rearrangement joins TRBV7-3 to TRBJ2-7; no clear D gene. The CDR3 loop spans 13 amino acids. V was clipped by 3 bases and J by 6 bases, with 12 bases between them. Germline CDR1 and CDR2: SGHTA and FQGTGA. CDR3 region: CASSLGGGSEQYF. In DNA form, the CDR3 reads TGTGCCAGCAGCTTGGGTGGCGGAAGCGAGCAGTACTTC.

This rearrangement joins TRBV18 to TRBJ2-7, with D hard to call. From germline, CDR1 is KGHSH and CDR2 LQKENI. The CDR3 is 12 residues long. The V end was cut by 2 bases, the J end by 6 bases, with 8 bases between. The CDR3 spells CASSPKSGEQYF. The CDR3 DNA follows: TGTGCCAGCTCACCAAAGTCAGGCGAGCAGTACTTC. Combining the CDR3 with reference TRBV18 and TRBJ2-7 gives the whole variable domain NAGVMQNPRHLVRRRGQEARLRCSPMKGHSHVYWYRQLPEEGLKFMVYLQKENIIDESGMPKERFSAEFPKEGPSILRIQQVVRGDSAAYFCASSPKSGEQYFGPGTRLTVT.

The chain links TRBV28 to TRBJ1-5, with a weak D call TRBD1 (5 bases). This CDR3 spans 17 amino acids. The V gene lost 5 bases and the J gene lost 1 base, with 18 bases spanning the gap. Germline CDR1 reads MDHEN; CDR2 reads SYDVKM. CDR3 bases: TGTGCCAGCAGTCCGCTCCCCGGGGGGTTGAGCAATCAGCCCCAGCATTTT. The encoded protein is CASSPLPGGLSNQPQHF.

This chain uses TRBV19 with TRBJ2-7; D is unresolved. The CDR3 sequence is 14 residues long. V lost 4 bases, J lost 0 bases, and 10 bases lay in between. The V gene's germline CDR1 is LNHDA and CDR2 SQIVND (reference sequence). In nucleotides, the CDR3 is TGTGCCAGTAGTACGAGTTACCTCTCCTACGAGCAGTACTTC. Translation: CASSTSYLSYEQYF.

The V gene is TRBV7-6, the J gene TRBJ2-7, with TRBD2 matching over 8 bases. The ends lost 3 bases at V and 0 bases at J; junction bases unmatched: 10. Germline V gene data show CDR1 as SGHVS and CDR2 as FNYEAQ. The CDR3 has 17 residues. The CDR3 region has the DNA TGTGCCAGCAGCTTCGGGGCCCGGGGGGGGCCCTCCTACGAGCAGTACTTC. Residues: CASSFGARGGPSYEQYF.

The gene calls are TRBV6-1 and TRBJ2-1, with D possibly matching TRBD2 (5 bases). The germline gives CDR1 MNHNS, CDR2 SASEGT. The V end was cut by 1 base, the J end by 0 bases, with 10 bases between. The CDR3 is made up of 16 amino acids. For the CDR3, the DNA is TGTGCCAGCAGTGAAGGGACTGGTCCCTCCTACAATGAGCAGTTCTTC. This encodes CASSEGTGPSYNEQFF.

The rearrangement joins TRBV6-1 to TRBJ1-5; TRBD1 agrees at 8 bases. The CDR3 spans 15 residues. Germline CDR1 reads MNHNS; CDR2 reads SASEGT. With 5 bases clipped from V and 2 bases from J, the junction kept 5 bases outside the gene matches. The CDR3 bases are TGTGCCAGCAGTTTGGACAGGGTGGGCAATCAGCCCCAGCATTTT. The encoded protein is CASSLDRVGNQPQHF.